This T cell receptor (beta chain) was sequenced during a study of shared clonotypes between healthy human individuals. General study results and limits: An anticipated effect of sequencing depth on clonotype sharing among donors was recognized. Represented diversity, genetic and exposure-history alike, was limited by few donors.

How the authors handled the data: Junction-only sequences produced by ImmunoSEQ had no quality scores, so filtering differed. This table comes from immunoSEQ multiplex PCR, and its TCRdb copy is limited to in-frame clones, with some not included. V, J and clone size are taken as reported in that table, and D and trimming were inferred from the DNA itself. The sample holds about 2.1 million clones, roughly 91% seen once. CDR3 length: 15 residues. Trimming took 3 bases from V and 6 from J; bases not matched to a gene: 5. The germline CDR1 and CDR2 sequences are LGHNA and YSLEER. Naive CD8 cells comprised CD45RO-negative, CCR7-positively selected cells, excluding terminally differentiated effector memory CD45RA+ cells. As regards this clone: The antigen is undetermined.

The sequencing input was naive CD8+ T cells from PBMCs. This receptor was obtained from a man younger than 35 in good health. Some clones in this sample may be carry-over from other donors' samples. The genes are TRBV4-3 and TRBJ2-1; 10 bases map to TRBD1. CDR3 sequence (DNA): TGCGCCAGCAGCCACGGGACAGGGGCCTCCAATGAGCAGTTCTTC. It encodes CASSHGTGASNEQFF.